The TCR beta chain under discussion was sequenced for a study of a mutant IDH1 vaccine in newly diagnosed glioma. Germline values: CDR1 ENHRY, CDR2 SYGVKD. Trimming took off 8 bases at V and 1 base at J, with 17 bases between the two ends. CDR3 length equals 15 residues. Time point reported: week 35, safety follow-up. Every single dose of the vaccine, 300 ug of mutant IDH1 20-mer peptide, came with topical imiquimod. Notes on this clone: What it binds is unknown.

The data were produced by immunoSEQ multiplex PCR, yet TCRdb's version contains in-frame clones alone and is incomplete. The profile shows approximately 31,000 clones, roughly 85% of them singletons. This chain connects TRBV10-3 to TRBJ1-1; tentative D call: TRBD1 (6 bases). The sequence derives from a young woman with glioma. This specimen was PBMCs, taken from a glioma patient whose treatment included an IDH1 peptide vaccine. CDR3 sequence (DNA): TGTGCCATCTCTGACCCCACAGGGCCGAACACTGAAGCTTTCTTT. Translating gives CAISDPTGPNTEAFF.